The clone carrying this TCR beta chain was counted ten times or more. Its antigen is undetermined. Unique molecular identifiers tagged the TCRbeta library. TCRdb reanalysed the PCR reads using MiXCR and keeps one entry per CDR3 protein. The table lists approximately 500,000 distinct CDR3 sequences, 10% to 13% of them singletons. This sample was taken from a study of T-cell reconstitution after alpha-beta-depleted transplantation in children. General study findings and limits: A year post-transplant, T-cell counts and diversity derived mostly from newly produced T cells. The study traced high day-60 TCRbeta diversity in some patients to surviving recipient T cells and thymic progenitors.

Germline V gives CDR1 SQVTM, CDR2 ANQGSEA. The CDR3 is made up of 13 amino acids. Trimming left V 5 bases short and J 10 bases short, with 15 bases between. The chain uses TRBV29-1 and TRBJ1-6; D gene uncertain. This TCR derives from a child aged 2-9 years with inherited bone marrow failure, due to receive a stem cell transplant. The source material was PBMCs, sampled before TCRalphabeta/CD19-depleted stem cell transplant. The CDR3 protein is CSVLPGEGSPLHF. The CDR3 nucleotides are TGCAGCGTTTTACCCGGGGAGGGATCACCCCTCCACTTT.